Detailed here is one T cell receptor (beta chain). Antigen specificity is unknown. RNA transcripts were the source from which TCR beta CDR3 regions were amplified. Investigators did first-round RT-PCR with HTBI primers, then second-round multiplex PCR. One entry per CDR3 protein results from TCRdb running MiXCR on the multiplex PCR reads. This sample yields some 750,000 distinct CDR3 sequences, of which 40% are seen a single time; less than 55% belongs to the top ten. These data belong to a study of Graves' ophthalmopathy and Graves' hyperthyroidism. Trimming pared 4 bases from V and 5 bases from J, leaving 22 bases between. The CDR3 spans 16 residues. Germline lookup yields CDR1 SGHRS and CDR2 YFSETQ. Study-wide results and limits: Built on 13 signatures, a model told ophthalmopathy apart from stable hyperthyroidism with around 90% sensitivity and approximately 80% specificity. The model's ophthalmopathy progression predictions had around 64% sensitivity and less than 85% specificity.

The rearrangement joins TRBV5-1 to TRBJ2-7, with a tentative D call TRBD1 (5 bases). The receptor was derived from an adult man with Graves' ophthalmopathy. Material for sequencing was peripheral blood. In DNA form, the CDR3 reads TGCGCCAGCAGCCTCCCGATCAGGGTGGGTCTAAACGAGCAGTACTTC. Protein product: CASSLPIRVGLNEQYF.